The 28 T cell receptor beta chains presented below share a single source sample, sequenced in a study of T cells in Graves' hyperthyroidism and ophthalmopathy. What was amplified from RNA transcripts were TCR beta CDR3 regions. RT-PCR in the first round (using the HTBI primer set) targeted the TCR CDR3. TCRdb analysed the multiplex PCR reads with MiXCR anew, one entry per CDR3 protein. The data show roughly 380,000 distinct CDR3 sequences, 19% seen once. The material sequenced was blood. Receptors were obtained from a woman aged 18 to 35 with Graves' hyperthyroidism.

This clonotype was counted ten times or more. The chain recombines TRBV28 with TRBJ2-7; D call uncertain. Per germline, CDR1 MDHEN and CDR2 SYDVKM. Trimming pared 3 bases from V and 5 bases from J, leaving 11 bases between. The length of the CDR3 is 13 residues. In DNA, the CDR3 is TGTGCCAGCAGTTTGTACGGCCGACACGAGCAGTACTTC. It translates to CASSLYGRHEQYF.

This clonotype was counted only a few times. The genes are TRBV5-6 and TRBJ1-2; weak D call: TRBD1 (5 bases). V shed 0 bases and J shed 8 bases, with 17 bases lying between them. Germline V gene lookup returns CDR1 SGHDT and CDR2 YYEEEE. The CDR3 contains 15 residues. The CDR3 loop reads CASSLGYPGTSGYTF. The CDR3 DNA reads TGTGCCAGCAGCTTGGGTTATCCAGGGACGAGCGGCTACACCTTC.

V usage is TRBV29-1 and J usage is TRBJ1-1, with 7 bases matching TRBD1. After removal of 6 bases from V and 0 bases from J, the junction contained 10 bases not matched to a gene. CDR1 and CDR2 (germline): SQVTM, ANQGSEA. This CDR3 has 15 residues. The CDR3: CSVSREGAMNTEAFF. CDR3 sequence (DNA): TGCAGCGTCAGTCGGGAGGGGGCCATGAACACTGAAGCTTTCTTT.

This clonotype showed up many times. This sequence joins TRBV12-3 or TRBV12-4 and TRBJ1-5, with 9 bases that match TRBD1. With 6 bases clipped from V and 4 bases from J, the junction kept 4 bases outside the gene matches. The CDR3 length is 14 residues. The CDR3 coding sequence is TGTGCCAGCAGAATTGGACAGGGGAATCAGCCCCAGCATTTT. Translated, it gives CASRIGQGNQPQHF.

This clonotype was recorded at least ten times. The CDR3 region is CASSFTSPPLHF. CDR3 coding DNA: TGTGCCAGCAGTTTTACGTCTCCACCCCTCCACTTT. V and J are TRBV12-3 or TRBV12-4 and TRBJ1-6; D not certain. Trimming shortened V by 3 bases and J by 11 bases, and 8 bases separated the two germline ends. There are 12 residues in the CDR3.

This clonotype has at least ten counts. The V gene is TRBV24-1, the J gene TRBJ2-5; 9 bases map to TRBD2. Germline loops: CDR1 KGHDR, CDR2 SFDVKD. V was pared by 7 bases and J by 1 base, with 6 bases of the junction left unmatched. The CDR3 extends over 15 amino acids. In nucleotides, the CDR3 is TGTGCCACCAGCCCGACTAGCGGATTCCAAGAGACCCAGTACTTC. This sequence encodes CATSPTSGFQETQYF.

Ten or more counts support this clonotype. The rearrangement uses TRBV25-1 and TRBJ1-2, with D possibly being TRBD1 (6 bases). Trimming stripped 4 bases from V and 6 bases from J, with 12 bases between. Per germline, CDR1 MGHDK and CDR2 SYGVNS. The CDR3 runs 13 residues. The CDR3 loop is CASSAGGWDGYTF. In nucleotides, the CDR3 is TGTGCCAGCAGTGCGGGGGGCTGGGATGGCTACACCTTC.

This clonotype was counted a few times. The chain has TRBV12-3 or TRBV12-4 and TRBJ1-1, with TRBD1 matching 7 bases. CDR3 length: 14 amino acids. V shed 5 bases and J 2 bases; nucleotides not matched to a gene: 5. The CDR3 is CASSLWDSNTEAFF. The CDR3 coding sequence is TGTGCCAGCAGTCTATGGGACAGCAACACTGAAGCTTTCTTT.

V gene TRBV12-3 or TRBV12-4 combines with J gene TRBJ1-2; D remains ambiguous. The CDR3 is made up of 14 amino acids. V was trimmed by 5 bases and J by 0 bases, leaving 10 bases between them. CDR3 sequence (DNA): TGTGCCAGCAGTGAGACGACGGCTAACTATGGCTACACCTTC. Translating gives CASSETTANYGYTF.

The sample holds many counts of this clonotype. The rearrangement links TRBV7-9 to TRBJ2-5; D is ambiguous. This CDR3 region has 11 residues. Deletions cut 2 bases from V and 5 bases from J, with 3 bases between. The germline CDR1 and CDR2 sequences are SEHNR and FQNEAQ (reference sequence). The CDR3 nucleotides read TGTGCCAGCAGCTTATTCGAGACCCAGTACTTC. Translation: CASSLFETQYF.

This clonotype was observed many times. The CDR3 region is CATSREGVRTEAFF. Written as DNA, the CDR3 is TGTGCCACCAGCAGAGAAGGGGTTCGCACTGAAGCTTTCTTT. The rearrangement links TRBV15 to TRBJ1-1; a possible D gene is TRBD1 (5 bases). The CDR3 loop spans 14 amino acids. V was clipped by 0 bases and J by 4 bases, with 9 bases between them. The V gene's germline CDR1 is LNHNV and CDR2 YYDKDF (reference sequence).

The J gene is TRBJ1-2, the V gene TRBV7-2; perhaps TRBD1 as D (5 bases). The CDR3 has 13 amino acids. Germline V CDR1 and CDR2: SGHTA, FQGNSA. The V gene lost 3 bases and the J gene lost 9 bases, with 14 bases spanning the gap. CDR3 sequence (DNA): TGTGCCAGCAGCTTCAACACGGGGGAGCGCTACACCTTC. Encoded protein: CASSFNTGERYTF.

This clonotype was counted ten times or more. As DNA, the CDR3 is TGTGCCAGCAGTTTCCTCAGACCCCTCGACAGGGCGGAGCCCCAGCATTTT. Protein product: CASSFLRPLDRAEPQHF. The rearrangement joins TRBV28 to TRBJ1-5; 7 nucleotides match TRBD1. Germline V gene lookup returns CDR1 MDHEN and CDR2 SYDVKM. J lost 8 bases, V lost 3 bases, and 16 bases had no gene match. CDR3 size: 17 residues.

This clonotype has more than one count but fewer than ten. The V gene is TRBV4-1, the J gene TRBJ1-5; D not resolved. CDR1 and CDR2 from the germline V gene are MGHRA and YSYEKL. The CDR3 loop spans 17 amino acids. Trimming took 1 base from V and 1 from J, leaving 14 bases between them. CDR3: CASSQGLARGSNQPQHF. The DNA of the CDR3 is TGCGCCAGCAGCCAAGGTCTAGCCAGAGGAAGCAATCAGCCCCAGCATTTT.

This clonotype was picked up a small number of times. The chain joins TRBV12-3 or TRBV12-4 to TRBJ1-1; 8 bases align to TRBD1. There are 14 residues in the CDR3. With 6 bases clipped from V and 6 bases from J, the junction kept 9 bases outside the gene matches. The CDR3, as DNA: TGTGCCAGCAGGAACAACAGGGGGTCCGCTGAAGCTTTCTTT. Protein sequence: CASRNNRGSAEAFF.

This clonotype was detected ten times or more. The chain carries TRBV15 and TRBJ1-2; D uncertain. Trimming took off 7 bases at V and 2 bases at J, with 5 bases between the two ends. Germline V gene lookup returns CDR1 LNHNV and CDR2 YYDKDF (reference sequence). The length of the CDR3 is 11 residues. CDR3 sequence reads: CATTTNYGYTF. In DNA form, the CDR3 reads TGTGCCACCACGACCAACTATGGCTACACCTTC. The full variable domain, its missing parts supplied by reference TRBV15 and TRBJ1-2, is DAMVIQNPRYQVTQFGKPVTLSCSQTLNHNVMYWYQQKSSQAPKLLFHYYDKDFNNEADTPDNFQSRRPNTSFCFLDIRSPGLGDTAMYLCATTTNYGYTFGSGTRLTVV.

This clonotype was seen many times. The chain is built from TRBV6-5 and TRBJ2-5; 8 bases map to TRBD1. Trimming cost V 5 bases and J 3 bases; bases outside gene matches: 8. The CDR3 runs to 15 residues. Germline CDR1 MNHEY, CDR2 SVGAGI. The CDR3 DNA reads as TGTGCCAGCAGTCCCCGACAGGGGTTGGAAGAGACCCAGTACTTC. Amino acids: CASSPRQGLEETQYF.

This clonotype was detected ten times or more. The J gene is TRBJ2-2, the V gene TRBV11-3; D unclear. In germline, CDR1 is SGHNT, CDR2 YENEEA. Trimming removed 5 bases at V and 5 bases at J, with 3 bases between. The length of the CDR3 is 11 residues. CDR3 in DNA: TGTGCCAGCAGCGGGACCGGGGAGCTGTTTTTT. Its protein is CASSGTGELFF.

This chain links TRBV11-2 with TRBJ1-3; D unclear. Trimming left V 3 bases short and J 0 bases short, with 12 bases between. Germline V CDR1 and CDR2: SGHAT, FQNNGV. This CDR3 spans 16 amino acids. In DNA form, the CDR3 reads TGTGCCAGCAGCTTGCTCGTAACCGTCTCTGGAAACACCATATATTTT. This gives the protein CASSLLVTVSGNTIYF.

The chain is built from TRBV12-5 and TRBJ2-7; D is perhaps TRBD1 (6 bases). Trimming left V 4 bases short and J 5 bases short, with 12 bases between. The germline V gene encodes CDR1 LGHNT and CDR2 FRNRAP. This CDR3 comprises 13 residues. In DNA, the CDR3 is TGTGCTAGTGGTTCCGTCTCAGGGGACGAGCAGTACTTC. It encodes CASGSVSGDEQYF.

The chain uses TRBV11-1 and TRBJ2-7; 9 positions match TRBD1. CDR1 SGHAT and CDR2 FQDESV come from the germline V gene (reference sequence). The ends lost 4 bases at V and 10 bases at J; junction bases unmatched: 17. The CDR3 sequence is 16 residues long. CDR3 loop: CASSSISGTGSLPQYF. The DNA of the CDR3 is TGTGCCAGCAGCTCTATTTCCGGGACAGGGAGTCTCCCCCAGTACTTC.

A word on this clonotype: In this CDR3 the conserved last residue, phenylalanine or tryptophan, is missing, so a read error is likely. The chain carries TRBV20-1 and TRBJ1-2, with D maybe TRBD1 (6 bases). V was pared by 3 bases and J by 1 base, with 12 bases between. CDR1 is DFQATT, CDR2 SNEGSKA, per germline (reference sequence). This CDR3 has 14 residues. CDR3 nucleotides: TGCAGTGCTAGTGCAGGGGATTTTAACTATGGCTACACCCTC. Translation gives CSASAGDFNYGYTL.

The rearrangement links TRBV9 to TRBJ2-5, with 10 bases matching TRBD1. This CDR3 is 15 amino acids long. Germline V gene sequence: CDR1 SGDLS, CDR2 YYNGEE. The trim removed 3 bases at V and 0 bases at J, leaving 2 bases unmatched. CDR3 loop: CASSADRGYQETQYF. For the CDR3, the DNA is TGTGCCAGCAGCGCGGACAGGGGGTACCAAGAGACCCAGTACTTC.

The chain has TRBV19 and TRBJ2-7; perhaps TRBD2 as D (6 bases). The germline V gene encodes CDR1 LNHDA and CDR2 SQIVND (reference sequence). The CDR3 sequence is 13 residues long. V lost 8 bases and J lost 3, with 14 bases in between. In DNA form, the CDR3 reads TGTGCCAGTGGGGCAGGGACTTACTACGAGCAGTACTTC. Translation gives CASGAGTYYEQYF.

This chain links TRBV12-3 or TRBV12-4 with TRBJ1-1; 10 nucleotides match TRBD1. This CDR3 comprises 14 residues. V dropped 5 bases and J dropped 5; count of bases not matched to a gene: 5. CDR3 amino acids: CASSPTGGLTEAFF. CDR3 sequence (DNA): TGTGCCAGCAGTCCGACAGGGGGCTTGACTGAAGCTTTCTTT.

The sample holds many counts of this clonotype. The genes are TRBV20-1 and TRBJ1-5; D not resolved. Germline-derived CDR1 and CDR2 are DFQATT and SNEGSKA (reference sequence). This CDR3 has 13 amino acids. Trimming cost V 0 bases and J 6 bases, with 9 bases left between them. CDR3 in DNA: TGCAGTGCTAGAGATGGCCTCAGTCAGCCCCAGCATTTT. Protein: CSARDGLSQPQHF.

This clonotype was seen ten or more times. The chain uses TRBV15 and TRBJ1-1, with D uncertain. The CDR3 is made up of 12 amino acids. Trimming shortened V by 9 bases and J by 3 bases, and 11 bases separated the two germline ends. Germline V gene data show CDR1 as LNHNV and CDR2 as YYDKDF (reference sequence). CDR3 DNA sequence: TGTGCCACAACGGTGGGGTACACTGAAGCTTTCTTT. It encodes CATTVGYTEAFF.

With respect to this clonotype: The conserved final phenylalanine or tryptophan is absent from the CDR3, which likely points to a read error. The J gene is TRBJ2-7, the V gene TRBV6-1; the match to TRBD2 covers 9 bases. CDR1 and CDR2 (germline): MNHNS, SASEGT. V was pared by 8 bases and J by 2 bases, with 7 bases of the junction left unmatched. This CDR3 is 14 amino acids long. The CDR3 region is CASSAAGGAYEQYI. In DNA form, the CDR3 reads TGTGCCAGCTCCGCAGCGGGGGGAGCCTACGAGCAGTACATC.